This paragraph covers one T cell receptor (beta chain) sequence. Since a much larger clone is just one base distant, this may be a read error. The data derive from a study of tumor and adjacent non-tumor tissue in lung cancer. The overall study: Around 4.5 million productive TCRbeta reads were obtained per sample on average.

The CDR3 has 14 amino acids. Germline lookup yields CDR1 ENHRY and CDR2 SYGVKD. Three rounds of nested PCR, following a modified ARM-PCR protocol, produced the TCRbeta library. TCRdb ran MiXCR on the multiplex PCR reads and lists one entry per CDR3 protein. The sample shows about 67,000 distinct CDR3 sequences, around 76% of them seen only once. This sample's RNA came from whole unsorted tissue. Distant lung tissue was collected more than 3 cm away from the tumor edge. The TCR comes from a man between 60 and 70 years old with non-small cell lung cancer. V gene TRBV10-3 combines with J gene TRBJ1-2; D may be TRBD1 (5 bases). What was sequenced was distant non-tumor lung tissue. CDR3 region: CAVRAGTVNYGYTF. The CDR3 bases are TGTGCCGTCAGAGCCGGGACTGTCAACTATGGCTACACCTTC.